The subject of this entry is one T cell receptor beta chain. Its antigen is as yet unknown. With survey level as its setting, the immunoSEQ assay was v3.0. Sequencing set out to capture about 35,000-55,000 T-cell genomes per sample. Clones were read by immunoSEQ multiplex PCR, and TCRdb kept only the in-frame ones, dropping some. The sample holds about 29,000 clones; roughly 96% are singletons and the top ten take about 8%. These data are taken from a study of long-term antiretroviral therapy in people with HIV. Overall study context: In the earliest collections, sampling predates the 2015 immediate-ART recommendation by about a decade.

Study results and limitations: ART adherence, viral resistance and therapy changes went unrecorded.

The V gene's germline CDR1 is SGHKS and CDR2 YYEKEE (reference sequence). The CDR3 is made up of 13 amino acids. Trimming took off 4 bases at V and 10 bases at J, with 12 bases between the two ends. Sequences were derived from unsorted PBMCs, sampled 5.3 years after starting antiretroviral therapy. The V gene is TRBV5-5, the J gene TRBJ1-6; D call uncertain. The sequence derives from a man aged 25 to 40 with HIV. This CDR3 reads CASSQDQVSPLHF. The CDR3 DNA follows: TGTGCCAGCAGCCAGGATCAGGTATCACCCCTCCACTTT.